This T cell receptor (beta chain) was identified in a study of blood T cell repertoires in COVID-19. Trimming cost V 4 bases and J 2 bases; bases outside gene matches: 6. The CDR3 spans 15 residues. Germline values: CDR1 SQVTM, CDR2 ANQGSEA. Clones were read by immunoSEQ multiplex PCR, and TCRdb kept only the in-frame ones, dropping some. Of 15,000 to 20,000 clones listed, 70% to 90% are singletons. The sample taken for sequencing was peripheral blood. The chain recombines TRBV29-1 with TRBJ2-3; 10 bases are a match to TRBD2. This clonotype was obtained from a human donor in a cohort sampled during active COVID-19. The CDR3 protein is CSVALAGEATDTQYF. CDR3 coding DNA: TGCAGCGTTGCCCTAGCGGGAGAAGCCACAGATACGCAGTATTTT.